This T cell receptor (beta chain) is drawn from a study of identical twins. This clonotype was detected many times. Each CDR3 protein gets one entry after TCRdb re-called the 5' RACE reads with MiXCR. This sample yields about 200,000 distinct CDR3 sequences, of which approximately 16% are seen a single time; over 35% belongs to the top ten. These data were also reused for a study on T cells expressing NK-cell markers. That study reports: In a handful of donors, dominant clonotypes made up 28.3-60.1% of CD3+CD56-NKG2C+ cells. Expanded NKG2C+ T cell clones were not confirmed as HCMV-specific.

Sequencing input: CD8+ T cells sorted from blood. This sequence originates from a woman aged 18-29 years in good health.

The CDR3 reads CASSPILGGAVHNEQFF. In DNA, the CDR3 is TGTGCCAGCAGCCCCATTCTTGGGGGGGCGGTCCACAATGAGCAGTTCTTC. V gene TRBV7-2 combines with J gene TRBJ2-1, with a tentative D call TRBD2 (7 bases). Trimming left V 5 bases short and J 5 bases short, with 22 bases between. Germline CDR1 SGHTA, CDR2 FQGNSA. This CDR3 has 17 amino acids.